Included here is one TCR beta chain sequence, with context. Its specificity is unknown. This sample stems from a study of T cell responses to AZD1222 COVID-19 vaccine. Study-level results: Repertoires were obtained only post-peak T cell response.

Sequenced by immunoSEQ multiplex PCR; TCRdb stores in-frame clones only, minus some. This table has some 80,000 clones, 70% to 90% appearing once. Trimming left V 7 bases short and J 5 bases short, with 14 bases between. This CDR3 has 13 residues. The germline V gene encodes CDR1 ENHRY and CDR2 SYGVKD. The V call is TRBV10-3, the J call TRBJ2-5; D possibly uses TRBD1 or TRBD2 (5 bases each). The clonotype originates from an adult who received the MenACWY meningococcal vaccine as a control. The sample was peripheral blood, taken 28 days after the second dose of the MenACWY control vaccine. CDR3 coding DNA: TGTGCCATCAAATTTGGGGACGGGGAGACCCAGTACTTC. It yields the protein CAIKFGDGETQYF.